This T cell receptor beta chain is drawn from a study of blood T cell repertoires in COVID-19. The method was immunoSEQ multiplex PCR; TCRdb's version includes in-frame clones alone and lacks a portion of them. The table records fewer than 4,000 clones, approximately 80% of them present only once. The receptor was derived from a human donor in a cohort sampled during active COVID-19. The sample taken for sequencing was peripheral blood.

The CDR3 is CASSPRELQFF. CDR3 sequence (DNA): TGTGCCAGCAGCCCCCGCGAATTGCAGTTCTTC. The chain links TRBV7-2 to TRBJ2-1, with D hard to call. The length of the CDR3 is 11 residues. CDR1 is SGHTA, CDR2 FQGNSA, per germline. Trimming took 5 bases from V and 12 from J, leaving 11 bases between them.